These 31 T cell receptor beta chains originate from one sample sequenced in a study of T cell clonality in common variable immunodeficiency. The assay was immunoSEQ multiplex PCR, and TCRdb's table has in-frame clones only and misses some. The sample is made up of roughly 28,000 clones, none counted only once. Material: peripheral blood mononuclear cells. The receptors were gathered from a person aged 18 to 69 in good health.

This clone was recorded many times. The sequenced fragment ends 3 residues before the CDR3 boundary, so the rest is inferred from the germline J gene. V gene TRBV20-1 combines with J gene TRBJ1-2; 10 bases match TRBD1. Germline CDR1 DFQATT, CDR2 SNEGSKA (reference sequence). This CDR3 contains 14 residues. V lost 3 bases, J lost 4 bases, and 5 bases stayed unmatched. The CDR3 loop reads CSASHRDRGYGYTF. CDR3 bases read: TGCAGTGCTAGTCATCGGGACAGGGGCTATGGC.

This clone was detected many times. Coverage ceases 3 residues before the CDR3 finishes, and the germline J gene fills in the end. V is TRBV12-3 or TRBV12-4 and J is TRBJ2-2; D might be TRBD1 (6 bases). V dropped 5 bases and J dropped 7 bases, with 20 bases sitting between them. The CDR3 covers 16 residues. The CDR3 sequence is CASSHPGQWVSGELFF. The DNA read from the CDR3 is TGTGCCAGCAGTCACCCCGGACAGTGGGTGAGCGGGGAG.

Of note for this clone: From the germline J gene comes the end of the CDR3, since the read stops 3 residues before it. The chain couples TRBV2 to TRBJ1-6; maybe TRBD1 (6 bases). Germline V gene data show CDR1 as SNHLY and CDR2 as FYNNEI. The CDR3 runs to 18 residues. V gave up 1 base and J gave up 4 bases, with 17 bases separating them. CDR3 bases read: TGTGCCAGCAGTGAAGGAAGGGGGGGGCGGATTTATAATTCACCC. Its translation is CASSEGRGGRIYNSP. The whole CDR3 protein reads CASSEGRGGRIYNSPLHF. The full variable domain, in which reference TRBV2 and TRBJ1-6 provide the parts outside the CDR3, is EPEVTQTPSHQVTQMGQEVILRCVPISNHLYFYWYRQILGQKVEFLVSFYNNEISEKSEIFDDQFSVERPDGSNFTLKIRSTKLEDSAMYFCASSEGRGGRIYNSPLHFGNGTRLTVT.

In its sample, this clone was seen many times. The CDR3 end lies 3 residues beyond the end of the read and is filled in from the germline J gene. The chain has TRBV6-2 or TRBV6-3 and TRBJ1-1; perhaps TRBD1 as D (6 bases). Germline assignment: CDR1 MNHEY and CDR2 SVGEGT. V was cut by 8 bases and J by 2 bases, with 24 bases left in between. The CDR3 covers 17 residues. CDR3 region: CASWTALRRTPNTEAFF. The DNA read from the CDR3 is TGTGCCAGCTGGACAGCTCTTCGGAGAACCCCAAACACTGAA.

This clone was found many times. The DNA ends 3 residues before the CDR3 does, and the rest of the CDR3 is filled in from the germline J gene. This chain uses TRBV7-6 with TRBJ2-3; D may be TRBD1 (6 bases). The CDR3 sequence is 14 residues long. V was trimmed by 3 bases and J by 3 bases, leaving 10 bases between them. From germline, CDR1 is SGHVS and CDR2 FNYEAQ. The CDR3 sequence: CASSFGTLTDTQYF. CDR3 bases read: TGTGCCAGCAGCTTCGGGACACTTACAGATACG.

This clone appeared many times. The read ends 3 residues before the CDR3 terminus; that terminus is restored from the germline J gene. The V gene is TRBV18, the J gene TRBJ2-3; TRBD2 is a possible D gene (5 bases). In germline, CDR1 is KGHSH, CDR2 LQKENI. The CDR3 is 15 amino acids. V was pared by 6 bases and J by 3 bases, with 16 bases between. The CDR3 reads CASSPSAGLTDTQYF. Incomplete CDR3 DNA: TGTGCCAGCTCCCCCTCCGCGGGTCTTACAGATACG.

This clone showed up many times. The read finishes 3 residues shy of the CDR3 end, and the germline J gene is used to complete it. The chain links TRBV20-1 to TRBJ1-2; 9 bases align to TRBD1. The trim removed 3 bases at V and 7 bases at J, leaving 9 bases unmatched. Germline V gene sequence: CDR1 DFQATT, CDR2 SNEGSKA (reference sequence). The CDR3 has 14 amino acids. CDR3 amino acids: CSASRTGEISGYTF. The DNA read from the CDR3 is TGCAGTGCTAGCCGGACAGGGGAAATCTCTGGC.

In this sample, this clone turned up many times. Mismatch with germline at one junction end may stem from a read error. The CDR3 end falls 3 residues outside the read, so it is completed with the germline J gene. The rearrangement uses TRBV30 and TRBJ2-2, with D possibly matching TRBD2 (7 bases). The CDR3 sequence is 15 residues long. Germline V gene sequence: CDR1 GTSNPN, CDR2 SVGIG (reference sequence). CDR3 loop: CAWSGGGARTGELFF. CDR3 bases read: TGTGCTTGGAGTGGTGGGGGGGCTCGGACCGGGGAG.

This clone was detected ten times or more. Sequencing ends 3 residues short of the CDR3 end; the germline J gene provides the rest. The chain combines TRBV18 with TRBJ1-4; no definite D call. CDR1 is KGHSH, CDR2 LQKENI, per germline. Trimming took off 5 bases at V and 8 bases at J, with 9 bases between the two ends. This CDR3 has 12 amino acids. CDR3 loop: CASSSVEEKLFF. CDR3 DNA, as far as it was read: TGTGCCAGCTCATCGGTAGAGGAAAAA.

There are many counts of this clone. The read gets to within 3 residues of the CDR3 end, and the germline J gene fills in the rest. The chain combines TRBV19 with TRBJ1-5, with D hard to call. CDR1 LNHDA and CDR2 SQIVND come from the germline V gene (reference sequence). V was pared by 1 base and J by 7 bases, with 14 bases between. CDR3 length: 15 residues. The CDR3 protein is CASSIGQQAKQPQHF. CDR3 DNA (partial): TGTGCCAGTAGTATAGGGCAGCAGGCCAAACAGCCC.

There are many counts of this clone. The read gets to within 3 residues of the CDR3 end, and the germline J gene fills in the rest. The chain links TRBV10-3 to TRBJ2-7, with no clear D. The CDR3 consists of 13 residues. The germline V and J ends were trimmed by 3 bases and 4 bases, with 10 bases remaining between them. Germline V gene sequence: CDR1 ENHRY, CDR2 SYGVKD. The CDR3 bases that were read are TGTGCCATCAGTGAAGGTGTAGGGTACGAG. Protein: CAISEGVGYE. The entire CDR3 protein is CAISEGVGYEQYF.

This clone was detected many times. Read sequence stops 3 residues before the CDR3 end, and the germline J gene provides the missing end. V gene TRBV20-1 combines with J gene TRBJ1-4; tentatively, D is TRBD1 (6 bases). Trimming took off 5 bases at V and 7 bases at J, with 14 bases between the two ends. Germline V lookup: CDR1 DFQATT, CDR2 SNEGSKA (reference sequence). The CDR3 totals 13 residues. The DNA read from the CDR3 is TGCAGTGCTCCAGGGGTTGAGGGTGAAAAA. The encoded protein is CSAPGVEGEK. The complete CDR3 protein is CSAPGVEGEKLFF.

Notes on this clone: Read data end 3 residues before the CDR3 end; the end is taken from the germline J gene. This chain joins TRBV20-1 and TRBJ2-7, with unresolved D. Trimming cost V 3 bases and J 3 bases, with 12 bases left between them. The CDR3 runs 13 residues. Germline CDR1 is DFQATT and CDR2 is SNEGSKA (reference sequence). The CDR3 sequence: CSARLNPGYEQYF. CDR3 bases read: TGCAGTGCTAGGTTAAACCCGGGCTACGAG.

This clone was picked up many times. The read terminates 3 residues before the CDR3 end, so the remaining end is supplied by the germline J gene. This chain joins TRBV19 and TRBJ2-3, with unresolved D. V gave up 6 bases and J gave up 0 bases, with 10 bases separating them. Germline CDR1 and CDR2: LNHDA and SQIVND (reference sequence). The CDR3 runs to 14 residues. The DNA read from the CDR3 is TGTGCCAGTAGAGTCTCACAAAGCACAGATACG. Translated, it gives CASRVSQSTDT. The full-length CDR3 reads as CASRVSQSTDTQYF.

This clone was found many times. The observed sequence ends 3 residues before the CDR3 terminus, with the missing tail filled in from the germline J gene. V and J are TRBV20-1 and TRBJ2-3; perhaps TRBD2 as D (7 bases). This CDR3 region has 14 residues. Germline lookup yields CDR1 DFQATT and CDR2 SNEGSKA (reference sequence). Trimming took 6 bases from V and 5 from J, leaving 18 bases between them. The CDR3 loop reads CSAPKGGPVDTQYF. The sequenced part of the CDR3 DNA is TGCAGTGCCCCAAAGGGGGGGCCAGTAGATACG.

This clone was counted between two and nine times. Read data end 3 residues before the CDR3 end; the end is taken from the germline J gene. The V gene is TRBV7-6, the J gene TRBJ2-7; TRBD2 agrees at 11 bases. The CDR3 loop spans 15 amino acids. V shed 4 bases, J shed 4 bases, and the junction held 6 bases outside the gene matches. Germline V gives CDR1 SGHVS, CDR2 FNYEAQ. This chain's CDR3 is CASSSSGGPSYEQYF. The part of the CDR3 DNA that was read is TGTGCCAGCAGCTCTAGCGGGGGGCCCTCTTACGAG.

This clone was picked up many times. Read data end 3 residues before the CDR3 end; the end is taken from the germline J gene. This chain connects TRBV7-8 to TRBJ1-4, with D uncertain. The V gene's germline CDR1 is SGHVS and CDR2 FQNEAQ. This CDR3 has 12 amino acids. CDR3 sequence reads: CASSLNAERLFF. The CDR3 DNA, read in part, is TGTGCCAGCAGCTTAAATGCGGAGAGA.

In regard to this clone: The CDR3 is cut off 3 residues early in the read; its end comes from the germline J gene. V is TRBV7-9 and J is TRBJ2-3; 8 nucleotides align to TRBD2. This CDR3 is 14 amino acids long. V lost 7 bases and J lost 5; bases outside the gene matches: 8. Germline V lookup: CDR1 SEHNR, CDR2 FQNEAQ (reference sequence). CDR3: CASNSGARGDTQYF. CDR3 bases read: TGTGCCAGCAATAGCGGGGCACGCGGAGATACG.

In the case of this clone: The read ends 3 residues shy of where the CDR3 ends; the end is completed using the germline J gene. This chain links TRBV11-2 with TRBJ1-3; D is perhaps TRBD1 (6 bases). In germline, CDR1 is SGHAT, CDR2 FQNNGV. The CDR3 runs to 15 residues. Trimming cost V 1 base and J 6 bases, with 13 bases left between them. The sequenced CDR3 bases are TGTGCCAGCAGCTTAGTTCGGGGGGGCGAAAACACC. Translated: CASSLVRGGENT. The complete CDR3 protein is CASSLVRGGENTIYF.

This clone was recorded many times. The sequence runs out 3 residues before the end of the CDR3; the remainder is reconstructed from the germline J gene. This rearrangement joins TRBV6-2 or TRBV6-3 to TRBJ1-5; 7 nucleotides agree with TRBD1. Germline CDR1 and CDR2: MNHEY and SVGEGT. V gave up 11 bases and J gave up 3 bases; unmatched junction bases: 10. The CDR3 loop spans 14 amino acids. This CDR3 is CAHSSDRDNQPQHF. The DNA read from the CDR3 is TGTGCCCACTCAAGCGACAGGGACAATCAGCCC.

In its sample, this clone was seen many times. The read terminates 3 residues before the CDR3 end, so the remaining end is supplied by the germline J gene. The chain recombines TRBV5-1 with TRBJ2-7, with D unclear. V lost 4 bases, J lost 1 base, and 15 bases lay in between. The CDR3 is 15 amino acids. Germline lookup yields CDR1 SGHRS and CDR2 YFSETQ. CDR3 sequence reads: CASSPNPIPSYEQYF. The covered CDR3 bases are TGCGCCAGCAGCCCTAACCCTATCCCTTCCTACGAG.

There are many counts of this clone. The read gets to within 3 residues of the CDR3 end, and the germline J gene fills in the rest. The rearrangement links TRBV10-3 to TRBJ2-1, with 9 bases identical to TRBD2. The germline V gene encodes CDR1 ENHRY and CDR2 SYGVKD. The CDR3 totals 15 residues. V was pared by 3 bases and J by 5 bases, with 5 bases of the junction left unmatched. Incomplete CDR3 DNA: TGTGCCATCAGTGAAGGCGGGGGGGGCCACAATGAG. Amino acids: CAISEGGGGHNE. The whole CDR3 sequence is CAISEGGGGHNEQFF.

This clone was observed at least ten times. The sequenced CDR3 bases are TGTGCCAGCAGTCGCAATGAG. Its protein product is CASSRNE. The whole CDR3 reads CASSRNEQFF. V gene TRBV12-3 or TRBV12-4 combines with J gene TRBJ2-1; D not certain. Read sequence stops 3 residues before the CDR3 end, and the germline J gene provides the missing end. The CDR3 has 10 residues. V was trimmed by 5 bases and J by 6 bases, leaving 2 bases between them.

This clone showed up many times. CDR3 DNA, as far as it was read: TGTGCCACCACTAGGGGGGGCGATCAGCCC. Its translation: CATTRGGDQP. The CDR3 in its entirety is CATTRGGDQPQHF. V is TRBV28 and J is TRBJ1-5, with a tentative D call TRBD1 (6 bases). Sequencing ends 3 residues short of the CDR3 end; the germline J gene provides the rest. The CDR3 is made up of 13 amino acids. Germline CDR1 MDHEN, CDR2 SYDVKM. The V gene lost 10 bases and the J gene lost 5 bases, with 15 bases spanning the gap.

This clone was detected ten times or more. The read falls 3 residues short of the CDR3 end, and the missing part is taken from the germline J gene. This rearrangement joins TRBV18 to TRBJ2-7; D remains ambiguous. V was clipped by 0 bases and J by 2 bases, with 5 bases between them. Germline loops: CDR1 KGHSH, CDR2 LQKENI. The CDR3 contains 13 residues. CDR3 sequence: CASSPPRAYEQYF. CDR3 DNA, as far as it was read: TGTGCCAGCTCACCACCTCGGGCCTACGAG.

This clone occurred many times. From the germline J gene comes the end of the CDR3, since the read stops 3 residues before it. The rearrangement links TRBV20-1 to TRBJ2-5; 13 positions agree with TRBD2. Per the germline V gene, CDR1 is DFQATT and CDR2 is SNEGSKA (reference sequence). V gave up 7 bases and J gave up 5 bases; unmatched junction bases: 4. This CDR3 region has 13 residues. This CDR3 reads CSVLGLAGETQYF. Partial CDR3 DNA: TGCAGTGTCTTGGGACTAGCGGGGGAGACC.

The CDR3 sequence is CASREGLRTSRTDTQYF. The CDR3 bases that were read are TGTGCCAGCAGAGAGGGTCTTCGGACTAGCCGCACAGATACG. The chain links TRBV2 to TRBJ2-3; 8 bases are a match to TRBD2. The CDR3 end falls 3 residues outside the read, so it is completed with the germline J gene. V dropped 6 bases and J dropped 1; count of bases not matched to a gene: 12. The germline V gene encodes CDR1 SNHLY and CDR2 FYNNEI. The CDR3 is made up of 17 amino acids. Combining the CDR3 with reference TRBV2 and TRBJ2-3 gives the whole variable domain EPEVTQTPSHQVTQMGQEVILRCVPISNHLYFYWYRQILGQKVEFLVSFYNNEISEKSEIFDDQFSVERPDGSNFTLKIRSTKLEDSAMYFCASREGLRTSRTDTQYFGPGTRLTVL.

This clone was detected a few times. Germline is not matched at one junction end, which may reflect a read error. The read falls 3 residues short of the CDR3 end, and the missing part is taken from the germline J gene. The chain links TRBV7-7 to TRBJ2-3; D is possibly TRBD1 (5 bases). CDR3 size: 14 residues. From germline, CDR1 is SSHAT and CDR2 FNYEAQ (reference sequence). CDR3 sequence reads: CASSTRQFSDTQYF. The CDR3 DNA, read in part, is TGTGCTAGCAGCACCCGACAGTTCTCAGATACG. Based on the CDR3 plus reference TRBV7-7 and TRBJ2-3, the full variable domain is GAGVSQSPRYKVTKRGQDVTLRCDPISSHATLYWYQQALGQGPEFLTYFNYEAQPDKSGLPSDRFSAERPEGSISTLTIQRTEQRDSAMYRCASSTRQFSDTQYFGPGTRLTVL.

This clone was recorded a few times. The observed sequence ends 3 residues before the CDR3 terminus, with the missing tail filled in from the germline J gene. This chain connects TRBV30 to TRBJ2-2; D remains unclear. The length of the CDR3 is 14 residues. Germline CDR1 and CDR2: GTSNPN and SVGIG (reference sequence). The CDR3 protein is CARSNSNPQEKLFF. The sequenced part of the CDR3 DNA is TGTGCCCGCTCGAACTCCAACCCCCAGGAGAAG.

Ten or more counts support this clone. The missing CDR3 end, 3 residues past where the read stops, is filled in from the germline J gene. This chain links TRBV5-1 with TRBJ1-5, with 7 bases aligning to TRBD1. The V gene's germline CDR1 is SGHRS and CDR2 YFSETQ. The V gene end was trimmed by 1 base and the J gene end by 5 bases; junction bases not matched to a gene: 6. The CDR3 contains 15 residues. CDR3 DNA, as far as it was read: TGCGCCAGCAGCTTGTCCGACAGGGTACATCAGCCC. Protein product: CASSLSDRVHQP. The complete CDR3 sequence is CASSLSDRVHQPQHF.

As regards this clone: The sequence runs out 3 residues before the end of the CDR3; the remainder is reconstructed from the germline J gene. The rearrangement joins TRBV5-6 to TRBJ1-5, with 9 bases lining up with TRBD1. CDR1 is SGHDT, CDR2 YYEEEE, per germline. V gave up 5 bases and J gave up 3 bases; unmatched junction bases: 6. This CDR3 is 15 amino acids long. CDR3 sequence: CASRAQGADNQPQHF. Incomplete CDR3 DNA: TGTGCCAGCAGGGCACAGGGGGCGGACAATCAGCCC.